The clone carrying this T cell receptor beta chain was seen more than once but under ten times. Clones were read by immunoSEQ multiplex PCR, and TCRdb kept only the in-frame ones, dropping some. The sample has more than 45,000 clones, 93% seen once. This sample was included in a study of T cell changes during pregnancy in multiple sclerosis. Trimming cost V 1 base and J 8 bases, with 11 bases left between them. Germline lookup yields CDR1 LNHDA and CDR2 SQIVND (reference sequence). This CDR3 has 14 amino acids. The sequencing used CD8+ T cells from peripheral blood mononuclear cells, collected in the second trimester of pregnancy. The receptor comes from a female donor with multiple sclerosis, enrolled in a pregnancy study. V is TRBV19 and J is TRBJ1-4; a weak D match, TRBD1 (5 bases). The CDR3 loop reads CASSIASGYEKLFF. The CDR3 coding sequence is TGTGCCAGTAGTATAGCCTCAGGGTACGAAAAACTGTTTTTT.